These 18 T cell receptor beta chains originate from one sample sequenced in a study of OX40 agonist ivuxolimab in advanced cancers. TCRdb keeps only in-frame clones here, not all; method: immunoSEQ multiplex PCR. The sample shows 70,000 or so clones, about 93% of them seen only once. The starting material was CD4+ or CD8+ T cells sorted from blood, obtained in a trial of the OX40 agonist ivuxolimab. Source of these receptors: an adult with an advanced solid tumor such as melanoma, head and neck, liver or kidney cancer.

This chain connects TRBV6-5 to TRBJ2-7; 8 nucleotides line up with TRBD2. CDR1 and CDR2 from the germline V gene are MNHEY and SVGAGI. With V trimmed by 2 bases and J by 5 bases, 8 bases remained unmatched. The length of the CDR3 is 15 residues. For the CDR3, the DNA is TGTGCCAGCAGTTACCGGGAGGGCACCCCAAACGAGCAGTACTTC. This translates into CASSYREGTPNEQYF.

This rearrangement joins TRBV12-5 to TRBJ2-3, with no clear D. Germline CDR1 is LGHNT and CDR2 is FRNRAP. The CDR3 has 12 amino acids. The ends were cut back, 8 bases at V and 5 bases at J, with 11 bases in the middle. CDR3 amino acids: CASSPTGDTQYF. The CDR3 coding sequence is TGTGCTAGTTCCCCTACCGGAGATACGCAGTATTTT.

V and J are TRBV5-1 and TRBJ2-4; D is ambiguous. Germline loops: CDR1 SGHRS, CDR2 YFSETQ. This CDR3 is built from 15 residues. The V gene lost 0 bases and the J gene lost 5 bases, with 12 bases spanning the gap. The CDR3 sequence is CASSLEYRTQNIQYF. The CDR3 nucleotides read TGCGCCAGCAGCTTGGAGTATCGGACCCAAAACATTCAGTACTTC.

The chain is built from TRBV9 and TRBJ1-2; 7 bases agree with TRBD1. Germline loops: CDR1 SGDLS, CDR2 YYNGEE. With 0 bases clipped from V and 1 base from J, the junction kept 9 bases outside the gene matches. CDR3 length equals 17 residues. This CDR3 reads CASSVGQGVRLNYGYTF. The CDR3 nucleotides read TGTGCCAGCAGCGTAGGTCAGGGGGTCCGACTTAACTATGGCTACACCTTC. The variable domain in full, with the rest retrieved from reference TRBV9 and TRBJ1-2, is DSGVTQTPKHLITATGQRVTLRCSPRSGDLSVYWYQQSLDQGLQFLIQYYNGEERAKGNILERFSAQQFPDLHSELNLSSLELGDSALYFCASSVGQGVRLNYGYTFGSGTRLTVV.

The rearrangement joins TRBV29-1 to TRBJ1-2, with a weak D call TRBD1 (5 bases). Trimming took off 1 base at V and 4 bases at J, with 13 bases between the two ends. Germline V CDR1 and CDR2: SQVTM, ANQGSEA. The CDR3 is 14 residues long. CDR3 DNA: TGCAGCGTTGAAGGAGTGGGGCAGGTCTATGGCTACACCTTC. Protein: CSVEGVGQVYGYTF.

The V call is TRBV12-5, the J call TRBJ2-1; D gene ambiguous. The CDR3 has 15 amino acids. V lost 0 bases, J lost 1 base, and 7 bases lay in between. CDR1 is LGHNT, CDR2 FRNRAP, per germline. In DNA form, the CDR3 reads TGTGCTAGTGGTTTGGTACCACTGTCCTACAATGAGCAGTTCTTC. Protein: CASGLVPLSYNEQFF.

A single count supports this clone. This chain joins TRBV9 and TRBJ2-5; TRBD1 matches 7 bases. CDR3 length: 14 residues. Germline V gene lookup returns CDR1 SGDLS and CDR2 YYNGEE. Trimming at V came to 4 bases and at J to 3 bases, leaving 6 bases not matched to a gene. The chain's CDR3 is CASSPGQLKETQYF. The CDR3, as DNA: TGTGCCAGCAGCCCGGGACAGTTAAAAGAGACCCAGTACTTC.

The chain is built from TRBV7-9 and TRBJ2-1; no firm D call. CDR3 length equals 12 residues. Germline V CDR1 and CDR2: SEHNR, FQNEAQ (reference sequence). The V end was cut by 1 base, the J end by 7 bases, with 5 bases between. The CDR3 spells CASSLVGNEQFF. In DNA, the CDR3 is TGTGCCAGCAGCTTAGTGGGTAATGAGCAGTTCTTC.

The J gene is TRBJ2-7, the V gene TRBV4-2; D assignment may be TRBD1 or TRBD2 (6 bases each). Trimming shortened V by 1 base and J by 0 bases, and 13 bases separated the two germline ends. The germline V gene encodes CDR1 LGHNA and CDR2 YNFKEQ. The length of the CDR3 is 16 residues. The CDR3 DNA is TGTGCCAGCAGCCAAGGAGAGGGGGGAATCTCCTACGAGCAGTACTTC. It is translated as CASSQGEGGISYEQYF.

The J gene is TRBJ1-4, the V gene TRBV7-9, with D unclear. This CDR3 has 16 residues. CDR1 SEHNR and CDR2 FQNEAQ come from the germline V gene (reference sequence). V lost 5 bases and J 8 bases, leaving 21 bases between the germline ends. In DNA form, the CDR3 reads TGTGCCAGCAGCCCCACGGAATCTTCTCGAGGGGAAAAACTGTTTTTT. It specifies CASSPTESSRGEKLFF. Full variable domain (rest looked up from reference TRBV7-9 and TRBJ1-4): DTGVSQNPRHKITKRGQNVTFRCDPISEHNRLYWYRQTLGQGPEFLTYFQNEAQLEKSRLLSDRFSAERPKGSFSTLEIQRTEQGDSAMYLCASSPTESSRGEKLFFGSGTQLSVL.

This clone was found once. J is TRBJ2-5 and V is TRBV5-8; D call uncertain. The DNA matches TRBJ2-7 better at its end, which makes the J call doubtful. The CDR3 spans 11 residues. Germline V gives CDR1 SGHTS, CDR2 YDEGEE. This CDR3 is CASSVAYEQYF. In DNA, the CDR3 is TGTGCCAGCAGCGTGGCCTACGAGCAGTACTTC.

The chain links TRBV25-1 to TRBJ2-3; possibly TRBD1 for D (5 bases). The germline V gene encodes CDR1 MGHDK and CDR2 SYGVNS. The CDR3 sequence is 15 residues long. Between the trimmed V and J ends, which lost 3 bases and 3 bases, there was a span of 13 bases. CDR3 DNA sequence: TGTGCCAGCAGTGAGAGGACATTCGCGACAGATACGCAGTATTTT. It yields the protein CASSERTFATDTQYF. The full variable domain, with the rest looked up from reference TRBV25-1 and TRBJ2-3, is EADIYQTPRYLVIGTGKKITLECSQTMGHDKMYWYQQDPGMELHLIHYSYGVNSTEKGDLSSESTVSRIRTEHFPLTLESARPSHTSQYLCASSERTFATDTQYFGPGTRLTVL.

This rearrangement joins TRBV4-2 to TRBJ1-2, with 9 bases matching TRBD1. The J segment lost 5 bases and the V segment lost 1 base, leaving 8 bases of the junction unmatched. Germline lookup yields CDR1 LGHNA and CDR2 YNFKEQ. This CDR3 has 16 residues. The CDR3 DNA sequence: TGTGCCAGCAGCCAAGGCGTGAGCGACAGGGGGTATGGCTACACCTTC. This codes for CASSQGVSDRGYGYTF.

The chain links TRBV5-1 to TRBJ2-4; D perhaps matches TRBD1 (7 bases). Trimming removed 1 base at V and 6 bases at J, with 14 bases between. The CDR3 totals 15 residues. Looked up from germline, CDR1 is SGHRS and CDR2 is YFSETQ. CDR3 in amino acids: CASSLYTGEANIQYF. The CDR3 region has the DNA TGCGCCAGCAGCTTGTATACAGGGGAGGCAAACATTCAGTACTTC.

V and J are TRBV4-1 and TRBJ1-6; D is ambiguous. From germline, CDR1 is MGHRA and CDR2 YSYEKL. The CDR3 is 16 amino acids. V was shortened by 4 bases and J by 3 bases, with 13 bases between the two germline ends. The CDR3 spells CASSPSVGGYNSPLHF. Written as DNA, the CDR3 is TGCGCCAGCAGCCCCAGTGTGGGCGGCTATAATTCACCCCTCCACTTT.

In nucleotides, the CDR3 is TGTGCCAGCAGTGGCGGGACTGGGACAGATACGCAGTATTTT. This sequence encodes CASSGGTGTDTQYF. The J gene is TRBJ2-3, the V gene TRBV6-4; TRBD2 might be the D (6 bases). This CDR3 comprises 14 residues. CDR1 and CDR2 from the germline V gene are MRHNA and SNTAGT. V shed 4 bases and J shed 3 bases, with 11 bases lying between them.

The rearrangement uses TRBV6-5 and TRBJ2-7, with D uncertain. Germline V gene sequence: CDR1 MNHEY, CDR2 SVGAGI. V was trimmed by 6 bases and J by 1 base, leaving 10 bases between them. This CDR3 contains 13 residues. The CDR3 nucleotides are TGTGCCAGCAGCCCCCATGGGTCCTACGAGCAGTACTTC. Translation: CASSPHGSYEQYF.

The V call is TRBV7-3, the J call TRBJ2-7, with D possibly matching TRBD1 (6 bases). V was pared by 3 bases and J by 6 bases, with 21 bases between. This CDR3 comprises 16 residues. Per the germline V gene, CDR1 is SGHTA and CDR2 is FQGTGA. The CDR3 reads CASSLGERGQAGEQYF. In DNA, the CDR3 is TGTGCCAGCAGCTTGGGGGAAAGGGGACAAGCAGGCGAGCAGTACTTC.